This T cell receptor beta chain was identified in a study of identical twins. Study results and limitations: The same donors were not followed; conclusions instead depended on cross-sectional statistical analysis.

TCRdb re-derived calls from the 5' RACE reads in MiXCR, one entry per CDR3 protein. The sample has roughly 720,000 distinct CDR3 sequences, 15% to 20% seen once. Points on this clonotype: Antigen unknown.

The sample was also linked to a second study, of T cells expressing NK-cell markers. That paper states: One of eight sequenced donors was HCMV-seronegative; the other seven were seropositive. The same clonotypes also predominated in the CD3+CD56-NKG2C+ fraction of a few donors.

Sequenced sample: PBMCs. This TCR was recovered from a woman in her late teens or twenties in good health.

The CDR3 DNA reads as TGTGCCAGCATGTGGACTAGCGGGACCGAGCAGTACTTC. Translating gives CASMWTSGTEQYF. The chain is built from TRBV6-1 and TRBJ2-7; 12 positions agree with TRBD2. The V gene end was trimmed by 7 bases and the J gene end by 6 bases; junction bases not matched to a gene: 4. Germline V gene sequence: CDR1 MNHNS, CDR2 SASEGT. The CDR3 extends over 13 amino acids.